The 22 T cell receptor beta chains presented below share a single source sample, sequenced in a study of cytomegalovirus exposure and HLA in healthy donors. Primers for the PCR totalled 60 Vbeta and 13 Jbeta. This table comes from immunoSEQ multiplex PCR, and its TCRdb copy is limited to in-frame clones, with some not included. Here the sample spans hundreds of thousands of clones, roughly 80% being singletons. Input material: PBMCs. The receptors were sampled from a man aged 35 to 55 in good health and CMV-seronegative.

This chain joins TRBV15 and TRBJ1-5; D gene ambiguous. This CDR3 spans 13 amino acids. The germline V gene has CDR1 LNHNV and CDR2 YYDKDF (reference sequence). V lost 6 bases to trimming and J lost 7 bases, with 13 bases between them. The chain's CDR3 is CATSIIPRQPQHF. Written as DNA, the CDR3 is TGTGCCACCAGTATAATCCCTAGGCAGCCCCAGCATTTT. The full variable domain, its missing parts supplied by reference TRBV15 and TRBJ1-5, is DAMVIQNPRYQVTQFGKPVTLSCSQTLNHNVMYWYQQKSSQAPKLLFHYYDKDFNNEADTPDNFQSRRPNTSFCFLDIRSPGLGDTAMYLCATSIIPRQPQHFGDGTRLSIL.

This sequence joins TRBV9 and TRBJ2-5, with D maybe TRBD1 (6 bases). Germline assignment: CDR1 SGDLS and CDR2 YYNGEE. CDR3 length equals 15 residues. Trimming shortened V by 0 bases and J by 7 bases, and 16 bases separated the two germline ends. The CDR3 loop is CASSVGWDNRATQYF. Written as DNA, the CDR3 is TGTGCCAGCAGCGTAGGGTGGGACAACAGAGCGACCCAGTACTTC.

The rearrangement uses TRBV6-1 and TRBJ1-2; D is undetermined. Germline loops: CDR1 MNHNS, CDR2 SASEGT. There are 14 residues in the CDR3. Trimming removed 2 bases at V and 0 bases at J, with 7 bases between. This chain's CDR3 is CASSETDTNYGYTF. CDR3 coding DNA: TGTGCCAGCAGTGAAACAGACACTAACTATGGCTACACCTTC.

The V call is TRBV19, the J call TRBJ2-7; 7 bases are a match to TRBD1. Germline assignment: CDR1 LNHDA and CDR2 SQIVND (reference sequence). The CDR3 runs 14 residues. The V and J ends lost 3 bases and 3 bases, in that order; junction bases with no gene match: 5. CDR3 bases: TGTGCCAGTAGTATTCTGGGACAGAACTACGAGCAGTACTTC. Its protein is CASSILGQNYEQYF.

This clone appeared once. The chain recombines TRBV19 with TRBJ2-5; 9 nucleotides agree with TRBD1. Per germline, CDR1 LNHDA and CDR2 SQIVND (reference sequence). V trimming: 6 bases; J trimming: 2 bases; junction bases outside the gene matches: 7. The CDR3 runs to 15 residues. The CDR3 sequence is CASSFGQGRQETQYF. The DNA for the CDR3 is TGTGCCAGTAGCTTCGGACAGGGGAGACAAGAGACCCAGTACTTC.

The chain employs TRBV7-2 and TRBJ2-1, with D perhaps TRBD2 (5 bases). Per germline, CDR1 SGHTA and CDR2 FQGNSA. V lost 3 bases and J lost 8, with 14 bases in between. The CDR3 runs 14 residues. As DNA, the CDR3 is TGTGCCAGCAGCTTTTTCAGCGGTTGGGATGAGCAGTTCTTC. It encodes CASSFFSGWDEQFF.

This clone was picked up a small number of times. The gene calls are TRBV7-9 and TRBJ2-5; TRBD1 matches 9 bases. The CDR3 extends over 15 amino acids. Trimming cost V 4 bases and J 5 bases; bases outside gene matches: 8. The germline gives CDR1 SEHNR, CDR2 FQNEAQ (reference sequence). The CDR3 loop reads CASSSRQGVMETQYF. The CDR3 nucleotides are TGTGCCAGCAGCTCCCGACAGGGGGTAATGGAGACCCAGTACTTC.

The chain has TRBV7-2 and TRBJ2-5; the match to TRBD2 covers 9 bases. The germline gives CDR1 SGHTA, CDR2 FQGNSA. Unmatched junction bases numbered 3, after V lost 5 bases and J lost 2 bases. This CDR3 contains 14 residues. CDR3 DNA: TGTGCCAGCAGCCCTAGCGGGGCGCAAGAGACCCAGTACTTC. It codes for CASSPSGAQETQYF.

The CDR3 is CASSLDWDSSLAKNIQYF. The DNA of the CDR3 is TGTGCCAGCAGCTTGGACTGGGACAGCTCGCTAGCCAAAAACATTCAGTACTTC. The chain links TRBV5-6 to TRBJ2-4, with TRBD1 identical over 7 bases. Germline assignment: CDR1 SGHDT and CDR2 YYEEEE. V shed 0 bases, J shed 0 bases, and the junction held 9 bases outside the gene matches. CDR3 length equals 18 residues.

The chain has TRBV25-1 and TRBJ2-5; D may be TRBD1 (5 bases). Germline assignment: CDR1 MGHDK and CDR2 SYGVNS. Between the trimmed V and J ends, which lost 3 bases and 7 bases, there was a span of 15 bases. The CDR3 length is 14 residues. CDR3 region: CASSDPQGLRTQYF. In DNA form, the CDR3 reads TGTGCCAGCAGTGATCCCCAGGGTTTGCGGACCCAGTACTTC.

This rearrangement joins TRBV25-1 to TRBJ1-2; 10 nucleotides align to TRBD1. V was pared by 3 bases and J by 4 bases, with 14 bases of the junction left unmatched. CDR1 is MGHDK, CDR2 SYGVNS, per germline. The CDR3 totals 18 residues. The CDR3 protein is CASSDHPGQGWDSYGYTF. In DNA, the CDR3 is TGTGCCAGCAGTGATCATCCGGGACAGGGGTGGGACAGCTATGGCTACACCTTC.

The J gene is TRBJ2-1, the V gene TRBV28, with 8 positions matching TRBD2. CDR1 is MDHEN and CDR2 is SYDVKM in the germline V gene. J lost 14 bases, V lost 1 base, and 7 bases had no gene match. The CDR3 totals 13 residues. The CDR3 bases are TGTGCCAGCAGTTTATCAGGTCGGGAGGGGAAGTTCTTC. Its protein is CASSLSGREGKFF.

J is TRBJ2-5 and V is TRBV2; 9 nucleotides line up with TRBD1. The DNA end is a closer match to TRBJ2-7, so the J assignment may be wrong. Germline V gene sequence: CDR1 SNHLY, CDR2 FYNNEI. The CDR3 runs to 14 residues. CDR3 in DNA: TGTGCCAGCCACCCGGGACAGGGAATCAACGAGCAGTACTTC. This codes for CASHPGQGINEQYF.

The table lists this clone with a count of one. The chain combines TRBV11-3 with TRBJ2-1; the D gene is possibly TRBD2 (6 bases). The CDR3 has 15 amino acids. V lost 1 base, J lost 8 bases, and 15 bases lay in between. CDR1 is SGHNT, CDR2 YENEEA, per germline. The CDR3 is CASSLGREVVDEQFF. CDR3 coding DNA: TGTGCCAGCAGCTTAGGGAGGGAGGTCGTAGATGAGCAGTTCTTC.

The V gene is TRBV10-3, the J gene TRBJ1-1, with D possibly matching TRBD1 (5 bases). Germline V lookup: CDR1 ENHRY, CDR2 SYGVKD. The CDR3 is 14 residues long. Trimming took off 6 bases at V and 1 base at J, with 12 bases between the two ends. CDR3 in amino acids: CAISVGQQNTEAFF. The CDR3 region has the DNA TGTGCCATCAGCGTAGGACAACAGAACACTGAAGCTTTCTTT.

This chain uses TRBV2 with TRBJ2-7; 11 positions agree with TRBD2. This CDR3 has 14 residues. Trimming at V came to 3 bases and at J to 6 bases, leaving 4 bases not matched to a gene. CDR1 is SNHLY and CDR2 is FYNNEI in the germline V gene. CDR3 nucleotide sequence: TGTGCCAGCAGTGACTTACTAGCGGGAGTCGAGCAGTACTTC. It is translated as CASSDLLAGVEQYF. Based on the CDR3 plus reference TRBV2 and TRBJ2-7, the full variable domain is EPEVTQTPSHQVTQMGQEVILRCVPISNHLYFYWYRQILGQKVEFLVSFYNNEISEKSEIFDDQFSVERPDGSNFTLKIRSTKLEDSAMYFCASSDLLAGVEQYFGPGTRLTVT.

Written as DNA, the CDR3 is TGCGCCAGCAGCTTGGTTGGGACTCCTTCCTTGGGGGAGACCCAGTACTTC. Its protein is CASSLVGTPSLGETQYF. V gene TRBV5-1 combines with J gene TRBJ2-5, with D perhaps TRBD2 (6 bases). V was pared by 0 bases and J by 5 bases, with 20 bases between. There are 17 residues in the CDR3. Germline V gene data show CDR1 as SGHRS and CDR2 as YFSETQ.

This rearrangement joins TRBV14 to TRBJ1-2, with 7 bases aligning to TRBD1. Germline CDR1 SGHDN, CDR2 FVKESK. This CDR3 region has 17 residues. The junction had 19 bases not matched to a gene; V was cut back by 4 bases and J by 8 bases. CDR3 region: CASSPRDSEFNYGGYTF. The DNA for the CDR3 is TGTGCCAGCAGCCCGCGGGACAGTGAATTTAACTATGGCGGCTACACCTTC.

This clone has a single count. The chain recombines TRBV5-6 with TRBJ2-5; maybe TRBD2 (5 bases). Near its end, the DNA agrees better with TRBJ2-7, so the J call may be wrong. Germline values: CDR1 SGHDT, CDR2 YYEEEE. The CDR3 loop spans 14 amino acids. DNA for the CDR3: TGTGCCAGCAGCCCGGGGAGTGGCTCCTACGAGCAGTACTTC. Protein product: CASSPGSGSYEQYF.

The chain employs TRBV13 and TRBJ1-1, with D possibly TRBD1 on 6 matching bases. Trimming shortened V by 0 bases and J by 4 bases, and 18 bases separated the two germline ends. CDR1 PRHDT and CDR2 FYEKMQ come from the germline V gene (reference sequence). The CDR3 has 17 residues. CDR3: CASSLGGQGPMGTEAFF. The CDR3 DNA reads as TGTGCCAGCAGCTTAGGGGGGCAGGGGCCCATGGGCACTGAAGCTTTCTTT.

The rearrangement links TRBV5-1 to TRBJ2-7, with D hard to call. This CDR3 region has 11 residues. CDR1 and CDR2 from the germline V gene are SGHRS and YFSETQ. The germline V and J ends were trimmed by 5 bases and 3 bases, with 6 bases remaining between them. The CDR3 sequence: CASSTGYEQYF. CDR3 DNA sequence: TGCGCCAGCAGTACTGGCTACGAGCAGTACTTC.

This chain connects TRBV5-1 to TRBJ1-3; D possibly corresponds to TRBD1 (5 bases). The CDR3 covers 17 residues. Trimming cost V 2 bases and J 5 bases, with 20 bases left between them. Looked up from germline, CDR1 is SGHRS and CDR2 is YFSETQ. CDR3 DNA: TGCGCCAGCAGCTTATCGACAGAGGCTCCAAATCGAAACACCATATATTTT. Translation gives CASSLSTEAPNRNTIYF.